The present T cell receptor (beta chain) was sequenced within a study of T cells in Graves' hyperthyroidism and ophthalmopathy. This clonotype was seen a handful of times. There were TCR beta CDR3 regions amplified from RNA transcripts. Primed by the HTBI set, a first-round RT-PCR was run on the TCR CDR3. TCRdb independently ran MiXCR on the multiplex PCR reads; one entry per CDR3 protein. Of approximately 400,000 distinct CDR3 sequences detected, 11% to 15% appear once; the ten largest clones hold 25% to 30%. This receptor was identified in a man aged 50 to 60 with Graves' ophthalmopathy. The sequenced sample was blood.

CDR3 DNA sequence: TGTGCCAGCAGCTATTCCGACTATGGCTACACCTTC. Residues: CASSYSDYGYTF. V and J are TRBV12-3 or TRBV12-4 and TRBJ1-2; D is unresolved. The CDR3 extends over 12 amino acids. The V and J ends lost 6 bases and 3 bases respectively, with 8 bases between them.